What follows are 13 T cell receptor beta chains derived from one specimen sequenced in a study of blood T cell repertoires in COVID-19. Generated by immunoSEQ multiplex PCR, the TCRdb table keeps only in-frame clones and is missing some. The sample has 200,000 to 300,000 clones; around 81% are singletons. The sample consisted of peripheral blood. These TCRs come from an older woman with active or convalescent COVID-19.

The gene calls are TRBV3-1 (or the pseudogene TRBV3-2) and TRBJ1-6; D is unclear. The CDR3 consists of 16 residues. Trimming took off 4 bases at V and 11 bases at J, with 21 bases between the two ends. In germline, CDR1 is LGHDT, CDR2 YNNKEL (reference sequence). The CDR3 region is CASSPLLSRPSPPLHF. The CDR3 DNA follows: TGTGCCAGCAGCCCTCTCTTATCCCGTCCGAGTCCACCCCTCCACTTT.

The table lists this clone with a few counts. The chain combines TRBV11-3 with TRBJ1-4; 8 positions agree with TRBD1. Germline values: CDR1 SGHNT, CDR2 YENEEA. The CDR3 is 14 residues long. J gave up 8 bases and V 4 bases, and 6 bases lay outside the gene matches. The CDR3 loop is CASSSGQGDEKLFF. DNA for the CDR3: TGTGCCAGCAGCTCAGGACAGGGAGACGAAAAACTGTTTTTT.

This clone was detected a few times. V usage is TRBV5-5 and J usage is TRBJ2-1, with TRBD2 matching 13 bases. Germline V gene lookup returns CDR1 SGHKS and CDR2 YYEKEE (reference sequence). V was clipped by 4 bases and J by 7 bases; unmatched bases: 5. This CDR3 has 15 residues. This CDR3 reads CASSPGLAGLNEQFF. Written as DNA, the CDR3 is TGTGCCAGCAGCCCGGGACTAGCGGGACTGAATGAGCAGTTCTTC.

This chain uses TRBV7-9 with TRBJ1-1; D unresolved. The CDR3 spans 14 residues. The germline gives CDR1 SEHNR, CDR2 FQNEAQ (reference sequence). Trimming removed 4 bases at V and 1 base at J, with 10 bases between. CDR3 region: CASSSSGRNTEAFF. The CDR3 DNA is TGTGCCAGCAGCTCATCCGGGAGGAACACTGAAGCTTTCTTT.

The J gene is TRBJ2-5, the V gene TRBV5-4; tentatively, D is TRBD1 (6 bases). With 3 bases removed from V and 5 bases from J, the gap between germline ends came to 14 bases. The CDR3 is 14 residues long. Germline loops: CDR1 SGHNT, CDR2 YYREEE (reference sequence). CDR3 in DNA: TGTGCCAGCAGCTCGCCCGGGACACTTGAGACCCAGTACTTC. It specifies CASSSPGTLETQYF.

The chain has TRBV19 and TRBJ2-7; a weak D match, TRBD2 (5 bases). Deletions cut 8 bases from V and 0 bases from J, with 17 bases between. CDR1 and CDR2 from the germline V gene are LNHDA and SQIVND (reference sequence). CDR3 length: 15 amino acids. CDR3 region: CASSSAYRDSYEQYF. CDR3 DNA: TGTGCCAGTTCCTCAGCGTATCGGGACTCCTACGAGCAGTACTTC.

The V gene is TRBV9, the J gene TRBJ2-2; 11 nucleotides match TRBD1. Trimming at V came to 4 bases and at J to 0 bases, leaving 5 bases not matched to a gene. The germline CDR1 and CDR2 sequences are SGDLS and YYNGEE. The length of the CDR3 is 17 residues. The CDR3 DNA follows: TGTGCCAGCAGCACTAGGACAGGGGGCGCGAACACCGGGGAGCTGTTTTTT. Amino acid sequence: CASSTRTGGANTGELFF. The full variable domain, rest sourced from reference TRBV9 and TRBJ2-2, is DSGVTQTPKHLITATGQRVTLRCSPRSGDLSVYWYQQSLDQGLQFLIQYYNGEERAKGNILERFSAQQFPDLHSELNLSSLELGDSALYFCASSTRTGGANTGELFFGEGSRLTVL.

This clone was seen once. The chain combines TRBV6-1 with TRBJ2-7, with D unresolved. This CDR3 is 13 amino acids long. From germline, CDR1 is MNHNS and CDR2 SASEGT. The V and J ends lost 1 base and 3 bases respectively, with 7 bases between them. CDR3 DNA: TGTGCCAGCAGTGAAGACACCCACTACGAGCAGTACGTC. Residues: CASSEDTHYEQYV.

V is TRBV5-6 and J is TRBJ1-5, with D perhaps TRBD1 (6 bases). Germline V gene sequence: CDR1 SGHDT, CDR2 YYEEEE. The CDR3 spans 15 residues. V lost 1 base to trimming and J lost 7 bases, with 15 bases between them. The CDR3 loop is CASSLSLQGRQPQHF. CDR3 nucleotides: TGTGCCAGCAGCTTGTCCCTACAGGGTAGGCAGCCCCAGCATTTT.

This clone has only one observation. The V gene is TRBV7-8, the J gene TRBJ2-7; 8 bases are shared with TRBD1. CDR3 size: 14 residues. Trimming removed 3 bases from V and 0 bases from J; junction bases left unmatched: 1. Germline CDR1 reads SGHVS; CDR2 reads FQNEAQ. The DNA of the CDR3 is TGTGCCAGCAGCTTCGGGACAGGCTCCTACGAGCAGTACTTC. The encoded protein is CASSFGTGSYEQYF.

This rearrangement joins TRBV27 to TRBJ1-6; a possible D gene is TRBD1 (6 bases). The CDR3 sequence is 14 residues long. V was trimmed by 4 bases and J by 4 bases, leaving 8 bases between them. Looked up from germline, CDR1 is MNHEY and CDR2 is SMNVEV (reference sequence). CDR3 coding DNA: TGTGCCAGCAGTTCAGGACAGTATAATTCACCCCTCCACTTT. Translated, it gives CASSSGQYNSPLHF.

This chain joins TRBV10-1 and TRBJ2-7, with a tentative D call TRBD2 (7 bases). The CDR3 is made up of 14 amino acids. Trimming shortened V by 0 bases and J by 4 bases, and 10 bases separated the two germline ends. CDR1 and CDR2 (germline): WNHNN, SYGVQD (reference sequence). The DNA for the CDR3 is TGCGCCAGCAGTGAGTCGCGGGGGCATTACGAGCAGTACTTC. Translated: CASSESRGHYEQYF.

The rearrangement links TRBV11-2 to TRBJ2-2, with 14 bases identical to TRBD2. The V gene end was trimmed by 1 base and the J gene end by 1 base; junction bases not matched to a gene: 5. The CDR3 sequence is 19 residues long. Per germline, CDR1 SGHAT and CDR2 FQNNGV. The CDR3 is CASSLGTSGGRWNTGELFF. The CDR3 nucleotides read TGTGCCAGCAGCTTAGGGACTAGCGGGGGGCGGTGGAACACCGGGGAGCTGTTTTTT.